The 2 T cell receptor beta chains reported below all come from one sample, sequenced in a study of monozygotic twins with inflammatory bowel disease. Reanalyzing the 5' RACE reads, TCRdb keeps one entry per CDR3 protein, without DNA. The sample holds around 380,000 distinct CDR3 sequences. Sequencing used blood. These receptors all stem from a human donor with ulcerative colitis or Crohn's disease, or a healthy co-twin of an affected twin (not recorded which).

The rearrangement joins TRBV29-1 to TRBJ2-7; TCRdb names TRBD1, which stays unverified in the absence of DNA. The CDR3 covers 13 residues. The germline gives CDR1 SQVTM, CDR2 ANQGSEA. CDR3 sequence reads: CSVVAGQGYEQYF.

The rearrangement uses TRBV20-1 and TRBJ1-6; the TCRdb D gene call, TRBD1, has no DNA to confirm it. The length of the CDR3 is 12 residues. Germline loops: CDR1 DFQATT, CDR2 SNEGSKA (reference sequence). CDR3 loop: CSAPWTDSPLHF.